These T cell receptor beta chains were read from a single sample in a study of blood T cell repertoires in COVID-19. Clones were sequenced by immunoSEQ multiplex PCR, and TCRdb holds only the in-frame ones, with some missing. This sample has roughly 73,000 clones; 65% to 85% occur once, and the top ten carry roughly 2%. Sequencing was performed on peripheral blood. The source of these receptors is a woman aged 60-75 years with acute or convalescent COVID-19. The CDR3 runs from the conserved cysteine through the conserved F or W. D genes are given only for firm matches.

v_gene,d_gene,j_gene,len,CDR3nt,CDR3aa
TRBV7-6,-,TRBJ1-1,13,TGTGCCAGCAGCTTAGTAGGGACAAGTGAAGCTTTCTTT,CASSLVGTSEAFF
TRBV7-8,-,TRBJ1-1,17,TGTGCCAGCAGCTTTTTTGCGGGGGTGGGAGTGGACACTGAAGCTTTCTTT,CASSFFAGVGVDTEAFF
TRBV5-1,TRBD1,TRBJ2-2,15,TGCGCCAGCAGCTTTAGGGGACAGGGGACCGGGGAGCTGTTTTTT,CASSFRGQGTGELFF
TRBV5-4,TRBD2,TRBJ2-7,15,TGTGCCAGCAGCTATTCCGGGACTAGTCTAAGCGAGCAGTACTTC,CASSYSGTSLSEQYF
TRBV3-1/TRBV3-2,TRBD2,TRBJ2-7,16,TGTGCCAGCAGCCCATACGGACTAGCGGGATCCTACGAGCAGTACTTC,CASSPYGLAGSYEQYF
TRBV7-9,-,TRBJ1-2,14,TGTGCCAGCAGTCTAAGACAGGTCGCGGCGGGCTACACCTTC,CASSLRQVAAGYTF
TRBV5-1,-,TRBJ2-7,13,TGCGCCAGCAGCCGTTCGGAGGCCTACGAGCAGTACTTC,CASSRSEAYEQYF
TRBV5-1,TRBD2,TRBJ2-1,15,TGCGCCAGCAGCTTAGGACTAGCGGAGAACAATGAGCAGTTCTTC,CASSLGLAENNEQFF
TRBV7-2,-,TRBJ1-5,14,TGTGCCAGCAGCCAACGCAGGGAAGGTCAGCCCCAGCATTTT,CASSQRREGQPQHF
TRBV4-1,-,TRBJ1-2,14,TGCGCCAGCAGCGGACAGATAAGCGGCTATGGCTACACCTTC,CASSGQISGYGYTF